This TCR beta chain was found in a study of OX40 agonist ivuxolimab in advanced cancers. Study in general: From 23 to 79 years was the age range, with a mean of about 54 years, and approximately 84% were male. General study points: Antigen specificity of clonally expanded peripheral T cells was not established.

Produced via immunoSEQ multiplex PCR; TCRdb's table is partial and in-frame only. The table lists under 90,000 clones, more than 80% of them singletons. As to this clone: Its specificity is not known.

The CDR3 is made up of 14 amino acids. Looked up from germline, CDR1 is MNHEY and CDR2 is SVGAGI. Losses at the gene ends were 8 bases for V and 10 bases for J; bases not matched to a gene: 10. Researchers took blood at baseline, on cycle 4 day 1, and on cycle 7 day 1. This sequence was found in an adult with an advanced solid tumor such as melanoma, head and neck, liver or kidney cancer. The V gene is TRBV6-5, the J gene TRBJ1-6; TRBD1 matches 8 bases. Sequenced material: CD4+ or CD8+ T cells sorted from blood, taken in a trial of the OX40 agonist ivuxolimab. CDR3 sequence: CASGTGQGGSPLHF. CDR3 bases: TGTGCCAGCGGGACCGGACAGGGTGGCTCACCCCTCCACTTT.